These 25 T cell receptor beta chains were all obtained from the same sample, sequenced in a study of blood T cell repertoires in COVID-19. The data were produced by immunoSEQ multiplex PCR, yet TCRdb's version contains in-frame clones alone and is incomplete. The sample has 200,000 to 300,000 clones; about 89% are singletons. The sequenced sample consisted of PBMCs or T cells enriched from blood (not recorded which). The receptors stem from a woman between 25 and 40 years old who had recovered from COVID-19.

The chain employs TRBV7-2 and TRBJ2-3, with a weak D call TRBD1 (6 bases). The CDR3 runs to 14 residues. The germline gives CDR1 SGHTA, CDR2 FQGNSA. V was pared by 2 bases and J by 11 bases, with 17 bases between. CDR3 sequence (DNA): TGTGCCAGCAGCTTATTGACAGGACAAACAGAGCAGTATTTT. As protein: CASSLLTGQTEQYF.

This clone showed up just a few times. The chain combines TRBV6-5 with TRBJ1-2; D call uncertain. CDR1 and CDR2 (germline): MNHEY, SVGAGI. CDR3 length equals 12 residues. Trimming removed 9 bases from V and 8 bases from J, with 16 bases in between. The CDR3 DNA is TGTGCCAGTCATAGAGGGATGGGAGGCTACACCTTC. Its protein product is CASHRGMGGYTF.

This clone was seen just once. This chain connects TRBV5-4 to TRBJ1-1, with TRBD1 as a possible D gene (5 bases). CDR3 length: 13 residues. CDR1 is SGHNT and CDR2 is YYREEE in the germline V gene (reference sequence). V lost 4 bases to trimming and J lost 10 bases, with 17 bases between them. The CDR3 DNA is TGTGCCAGCAGCCCTGGACATAATTTAGGAGCTTTCTTT. Protein product: CASSPGHNLGAFF.

The CDR3 here is CASSLGQDYGYTF. The DNA for the CDR3 is TGTGCCAGCAGCTTAGGGCAGGACTATGGCTACACCTTC. This rearrangement joins TRBV7-3 to TRBJ1-2; D not resolved. Per germline, CDR1 SGHTA and CDR2 FQGTGA. This CDR3 region has 13 residues. V lost 2 bases to trimming and J lost 3 bases, with 7 bases between them.

In this sample, this clone turned up once. Other DNA sequences in the same sample also yield this CDR3. This chain links TRBV11-2 with TRBJ1-1; D remains ambiguous. The V gene's germline CDR1 is SGHAT and CDR2 FQNNGV. The CDR3 is made up of 14 amino acids. Between the trimmed V and J ends, which lost 1 base and 1 base, there was a span of 7 bases. The CDR3: CASSLGAGNTEAFF. In DNA, the CDR3 is TGTGCCAGCAGCTTAGGGGCAGGGAACACTGAAGCTTTCTTT.

The DNA for the CDR3 is TGTGCCAGCAGCCGGCAGGGGAGCACTGAAGCTTTCTTT. It codes for CASSRQGSTEAFF. J is TRBJ1-1 and V is TRBV9, with D possibly being TRBD1 (6 bases). The CDR3 contains 13 residues. Looked up from germline, CDR1 is SGDLS and CDR2 is YYNGEE. Trimming stripped 4 bases from V and 4 bases from J, with 11 bases between.

This chain uses TRBV10-3 with TRBJ2-3; the match to TRBD2 covers 12 bases. With 3 bases clipped from V and 3 bases from J, the junction kept 13 bases outside the gene matches. The CDR3 runs 19 residues. CDR1 ENHRY and CDR2 SYGVKD come from the germline V gene. The CDR3: CAISEKVGLAGTLTDTQYF. In DNA, the CDR3 is TGTGCCATCAGTGAAAAGGTGGGACTAGCGGGCACACTAACAGATACGCAGTATTTT.

The CDR3 nucleotides are TGTGCCAGCAGCCCACTGCTAGCGGGAGGTTGGTACGAGCAGTACTTC. Protein product: CASSPLLAGGWYEQYF. The rearrangement uses TRBV11-2 and TRBJ2-7; 11 bases agree with TRBD2. V was pared by 5 bases and J by 4 bases, with 10 bases of the junction left unmatched. CDR1 and CDR2 from the germline V gene are SGHAT and FQNNGV. This CDR3 region has 16 residues.

V is TRBV6-5 and J is TRBJ2-7; 10 bases fit TRBD1. The CDR3 totals 15 residues. With V trimmed by 4 bases and J by 7 bases, 10 bases remained unmatched. Germline V gene sequence: CDR1 MNHEY, CDR2 SVGAGI. CDR3 in DNA: TGTGCCAGCAGTTCACAACCGGGACAGGGGTGGGAGCAGTACTTC. Residues: CASSSQPGQGWEQYF.

The chain couples TRBV25-1 to TRBJ2-1; D may be TRBD1 (5 bases). The germline V gene encodes CDR1 MGHDK and CDR2 SYGVNS. Trimming took 8 bases from V and 6 from J, leaving 20 bases between them. This CDR3 has 15 residues. DNA for the CDR3: TGTGCCAGCTGTAAAGGGGCCACCTGGGGCAATGAGCAGTTCTTC. This sequence encodes CASCKGATWGNEQFF.

V gene TRBV19 combines with J gene TRBJ2-5; 7 positions agree with TRBD1. This CDR3 comprises 12 residues. J was trimmed by 9 bases and V by 6 bases; bases with no gene match: 7. Germline lookup yields CDR1 LNHDA and CDR2 SQIVND (reference sequence). The CDR3 region has the DNA TGTGCCAGTAGGGGACAGTCCGGGGCCCAGTACTTC. It is translated as CASRGQSGAQYF.

The rearrangement links TRBV28 to TRBJ1-1, with D maybe TRBD1 (6 bases). The CDR3 length is 13 residues. Trimming cost V 7 bases and J 2 bases, with 11 bases left between them. Germline values: CDR1 MDHEN, CDR2 SYDVKM. The CDR3, as DNA: TGTGCCAGCACCCGGACAGTTAACACTGAAGCTTTCTTT. It specifies CASTRTVNTEAFF. The variable domain in full, completed from reference TRBV28 and TRBJ1-1, reads DVKVTQSSRYLVKRTGEKVFLECVQDMDHENMFWYRQDPGLGLRLIYFSYDVKMKEKGDIPEGYSVSREKKERFSLILESASTNQTSMYLCASTRTVNTEAFFGQGTRLTVV.

This rearrangement joins TRBV18 to TRBJ1-2, with unresolved D. The CDR3 length is 13 residues. Germline lookup yields CDR1 KGHSH and CDR2 LQKENI. Trimming stripped 6 bases from V and 2 bases from J, with 10 bases between. CDR3 nucleotide sequence: TGTGCCAGCTCCCCTATGGTGAACTATGGCTACACCTTC. This translates into CASSPMVNYGYTF. The variable domain in full, completed from reference TRBV18 and TRBJ1-2, reads NAGVMQNPRHLVRRRGQEARLRCSPMKGHSHVYWYRQLPEEGLKFMVYLQKENIIDESGMPKERFSAEFPKEGPSILRIQQVVRGDSAAYFCASSPMVNYGYTFGSGTRLTVV.

The V call is TRBV19, the J call TRBJ2-1, with 13 positions matching TRBD2. Germline V gene data show CDR1 as LNHDA and CDR2 as SQIVND (reference sequence). There are 18 residues in the CDR3. V lost 5 bases to trimming and J lost 1 base; unmatched junction nucleotides: 8. The CDR3 loop is CASSPPGLAGRSYNEQFF. The CDR3 DNA reads TGTGCCAGTAGTCCCCCGGGACTAGCGGGACGGTCCTACAATGAGCAGTTCTTC.

This clone was picked up one time. The genes are TRBV27 and TRBJ2-3, with D unclear. Germline lookup yields CDR1 MNHEY and CDR2 SMNVEV (reference sequence). This CDR3 has 14 residues. V was pared by 5 bases and J by 4 bases, with 13 bases between. For the CDR3, the DNA is TGTGCCAGCAGTCTCCTCGGGTTGGCAGATACGCAGTATTTT. This codes for CASSLLGLADTQYF.

This sequence joins TRBV3-1 (or the pseudogene TRBV3-2) and TRBJ2-7, with no clear D. Germline V gene lookup returns CDR1 LGHDT and CDR2 YNNKEL (reference sequence). V was shortened by 3 bases and J by 3 bases, with 15 bases between the two germline ends. The CDR3 loop spans 15 amino acids. The CDR3: CASSHLALKSYEQYF. The CDR3 DNA reads TGTGCCAGCAGCCACCTCGCCTTAAAGAGCTACGAGCAGTACTTC.

The chain has TRBV12-3 or TRBV12-4 and TRBJ1-2; D call uncertain. Trimming cost V 4 bases and J 3 bases, with 6 bases left between them. The CDR3 totals 12 residues. DNA for the CDR3: TGTGCCAGCAGTTACTCCTACTATGGCTACACCTTC. This sequence encodes CASSYSYYGYTF.

This clone has only a few counts. The chain links TRBV7-8 to TRBJ2-5; TRBD1 agrees at 7 bases. The CDR3 is 17 residues long. CDR1 is SGHVS and CDR2 is FQNEAQ in the germline V gene. The J segment lost 1 base and the V segment lost 4 bases, leaving 12 bases of the junction unmatched. CDR3 bases: TGTGCCAGCAGCTCTCGAAAGGGGGCTACTCCCCAAGAGACCCAGTACTTC. Translation gives CASSSRKGATPQETQYF.

This chain uses TRBV27 with TRBJ1-5; D gene ambiguous. V was clipped by 8 bases and J by 2 bases, with 19 bases between them. The CDR3 loop spans 16 amino acids. Germline V gene sequence: CDR1 MNHEY, CDR2 SMNVEV (reference sequence). CDR3 DNA: TGTGCCAGCGGTTCTCTGAGCCTAACTGGCAATCAGCCCCAGCATTTT. Protein product: CASGSLSLTGNQPQHF.

This clone was counted a single time. The chain has TRBV30 and TRBJ2-1, with 7 bases that match TRBD2. CDR1 and CDR2 from the germline V gene are GTSNPN and SVGIG (reference sequence). V lost 4 bases to trimming and J lost 8 bases; unmatched junction nucleotides: 8. The CDR3 sequence is 13 residues long. This CDR3 is CAWNPGLVHEQFF. As DNA, the CDR3 is TGTGCCTGGAACCCCGGACTAGTCCATGAGCAGTTCTTC.

The chain links TRBV23-1 to TRBJ1-5; 7 bases map to TRBD1. TRBV23-1 is given ORF status, its function remaining uncertain. J was trimmed by 4 bases and V by 3 bases; bases with no gene match: 3. This CDR3 is built from 14 residues. The CDR3 nucleotides are TGCGCCAGCAGTCAGTCGGACAGGAATCAGCCCCAGCATTTT. The encoded protein is CASSQSDRNQPQHF.

The chain employs TRBV13 and TRBJ1-1; D uncertain. Germline-derived CDR1 and CDR2 are PRHDT and FYEKMQ (reference sequence). V was cut by 8 bases and J by 8 bases, with 12 bases left in between. The CDR3 covers 11 residues. CDR3 DNA sequence: TGTGCCAGCCTATATGAGGGAGAAGCTTTCTTT. Translated: CASLYEGEAFF.

The chain combines TRBV11-1 with TRBJ2-2, with a possible D match to TRBD1 (5 bases). The CDR3 covers 16 residues. The V gene's germline CDR1 is SGHAT and CDR2 FQDESV (reference sequence). Trimming stripped 1 base from V and 0 bases from J, with 9 bases between. CDR3 sequence (DNA): TGTGCCAGCAGCTTAGTGACAGCCCCGAACACCGGGGAGCTGTTTTTT. The encoded protein is CASSLVTAPNTGELFF.

The chain has TRBV7-2 and TRBJ1-5; 7 nucleotides agree with TRBD1. The germline gives CDR1 SGHTA, CDR2 FQGNSA. The CDR3 is 16 residues long. With V trimmed by 1 base and J by 7 bases, 10 bases remained unmatched. CDR3 in amino acids: CASSLVAQGDGQPQHF. The CDR3 coding sequence is TGTGCCAGCAGCTTAGTCGCCCAGGGGGATGGACAGCCCCAGCATTTT.

The chain recombines TRBV6-5 with TRBJ1-1, with D perhaps TRBD1 (5 bases). The V gene lost 6 bases and the J gene lost 0 bases, with 11 bases spanning the gap. This CDR3 is built from 14 residues. Germline V gives CDR1 MNHEY, CDR2 SVGAGI. The CDR3: CASRSGGLNTEAFF. The CDR3 nucleotides are TGTGCCAGCAGGTCGGGGGGTTTGAACACTGAAGCTTTCTTT.